The 5 T cell receptor beta chains below all came from one sample that was sequenced in a study of CD8 T cells in Susac syndrome. RNA was extracted with the RNeasy kit, and a quantity of roughly 0.5 to 1 ug was reverse transcribed using random hexamers. TCRdb reprocessed the immunoSEQ multiplex PCR reads with MiXCR, giving one entry per CDR3 protein. The table lists more than 200,000 distinct CDR3 sequences, 90% to 95% of them singletons. The sample taken for sequencing was CD4+ T cells from PBMCs. These receptors were taken from a human donor with multiple sclerosis.

This rearrangement joins TRBV28 to TRBJ2-5; TRBD2 might be the D (7 bases). Germline V gene sequence: CDR1 MDHEN, CDR2 SYDVKM. CDR3 length equals 14 residues. V was cut by 6 bases and J by 2 bases, with 13 bases left in between. DNA of the CDR3: TGTGCCAGCAGGGGGGGGGCGGAGCAAGAGACCCAGTACTTC. It codes for CASRGGAEQETQYF.

The gene calls are TRBV12-3 or TRBV12-4 and TRBJ2-7, with a tentative D call TRBD1 (5 bases). This CDR3 region has 11 residues. V lost 5 bases to trimming and J lost 4 bases, with 6 bases between them. CDR3 in amino acids: CASSQGYEQYV. In DNA, the CDR3 is TGTGCCAGCAGTCAGGGATACGAGCAGTACGTC.

The rearrangement links TRBV18 to TRBJ1-2; D is unresolved. Deletions cut 2 bases from V and 2 bases from J, with 6 bases between. CDR1 and CDR2 (germline): KGHSH, LQKENI. The CDR3 length is 13 residues. The CDR3 loop reads CASSPDQNYGYTF. Here the CDR3 DNA reads TGTGCCAGCTCACCAGACCAGAACTATGGCTACACCTTC.

V and J are TRBV5-6 and TRBJ2-4; a weak D match, TRBD1 (5 bases). Trimming took 1 base from V and 8 from J, leaving 16 bases between them. Germline CDR1 SGHDT, CDR2 YYEEEE. CDR3 length: 15 residues. The CDR3: CASSLLWQGGDIQYF. DNA for the CDR3: TGTGCCAGCAGCTTGTTATGGCAGGGTGGTGACATTCAGTACTTC.

The rearrangement uses TRBV6-4 and TRBJ1-5, with no clear D. V gave up 6 bases and J gave up 2 bases, with 11 bases separating them. This CDR3 region has 14 residues. The germline V gene encodes CDR1 MRHNA and CDR2 SNTAGT. CDR3 in amino acids: CASRKWYGNQPQHF. The CDR3 coding sequence is TGTGCCAGCAGGAAATGGTACGGCAATCAGCCCCAGCATTTT.